This record looks at one TCR beta chain sequence and its context. Across 20 to 25 US areas, participants ranged in age from 18 to 89 years. The sample belongs to a study of blood T cell repertoires in COVID-19. Clones were read by immunoSEQ multiplex PCR, and TCRdb kept only the in-frame ones, dropping some. The data show approximately 190,000 clones, roughly 82% seen once. There are 13 residues in the CDR3. From germline, CDR1 is GTSNPN and CDR2 SVGIG (reference sequence). The trim removed 3 bases at V and 3 bases at J, leaving 5 bases unmatched. Sequenced sample: PBMCs or T cells enriched from blood (not recorded which). The sequence was collected from a woman aged 55-70 years with acute COVID-19. This chain joins TRBV30 and TRBJ2-7; 7 bases are shared with TRBD2. CDR3 sequence: CAWRGGWNYEQYF. CDR3 DNA: TGTGCCTGGAGGGGAGGGTGGAACTACGAGCAGTACTTC. Full variable domain (outside the CDR3, taken from reference TRBV30 and TRBJ2-7): SQTIHQWPATLVQPVGSPLSLECTVEGTSNPNLYWYRQAAGRGLQLLFYSVGIGQISSEVPQNLSASRPQDRQFILSSKKLLLSDSGFYLCAWRGGWNYEQYFGPGTRLTVT.